The 14 T cell receptor beta chains given below trace back to one sample, sequenced in a study of T cell responses to AZD1222 COVID-19 vaccine. Produced via immunoSEQ multiplex PCR; TCRdb's table is partial and in-frame only. Found here are some 130,000 clones, around 90% of them singletons; the top ten hold 1.4% to 1.5%. The material was peripheral blood, obtained on day 0 of AZD1222 vaccination. The receptors were gathered from an adult in good health.

The rearrangement uses TRBV28 and TRBJ1-4; possible D gene TRBD1, 5 bases. Germline values: CDR1 MDHEN, CDR2 SYDVKM. The CDR3 consists of 16 residues. Trimming took 4 bases from V and 8 from J, leaving 20 bases between them. The CDR3 region is CASSSSQAGMKEKLFF. CDR3 nucleotides: TGTGCCAGCAGTTCTAGTCAAGCAGGGATGAAAGAAAAACTGTTTTTT.

The chain recombines TRBV3-1 (or the pseudogene TRBV3-2) with TRBJ1-1, with D possibly matching TRBD1 (5 bases). CDR1 is LGHDT, CDR2 YNNKEL, per germline (reference sequence). Trimming removed 4 bases at V and 11 bases at J, with 11 bases between. This CDR3 spans 11 amino acids. CDR3 protein: CASSPGTHAFF. The DNA of the CDR3 is TGTGCCAGCAGCCCCGGGACTCACGCTTTCTTT.

The genes are TRBV30 and TRBJ1-1; D ambiguous. CDR1 is GTSNPN, CDR2 SVGIG, per germline (reference sequence). Trimming stripped 3 bases from V and 4 bases from J, with 15 bases between. CDR3 length: 14 amino acids. Written as DNA, the CDR3 is TGTGCCTGGAGCCGACTCCGCCTTAGCACTGAAGCTTTCTTT. This codes for CAWSRLRLSTEAFF.

This rearrangement joins TRBV2 to TRBJ1-5, with D perhaps TRBD1 (6 bases). Trimming took off 7 bases at V and 6 bases at J, with 13 bases between the two ends. The length of the CDR3 is 13 residues. CDR1 SNHLY and CDR2 FYNNEI come from the germline V gene. CDR3 sequence: CASNTGLGQPQHF. CDR3 nucleotide sequence: TGTGCCAGCAATACAGGGTTGGGTCAGCCCCAGCATTTT.

As DNA, the CDR3 is TGTGCCAGCAGTGACTCAGGGGTTGATGGCTACACCTTC. It encodes CASSDSGVDGYTF. This chain uses TRBV6-4 with TRBJ1-2, with D possibly TRBD1 on 5 matching bases. Germline CDR1 MRHNA, CDR2 SNTAGT. Trimming left V 0 bases short and J 6 bases short, with 8 bases between. The CDR3 covers 13 residues.

This clone was counted a few times. This chain connects TRBV30 to TRBJ1-2; D uncertain. The CDR3 length is 12 residues. Between the trimmed V and J ends, which lost 2 bases and 6 bases, there was a span of 10 bases. The germline V gene encodes CDR1 GTSNPN and CDR2 SVGIG (reference sequence). In DNA, the CDR3 is TGTGCCTGGAGTAGGGCCCTCCATGGCTACACCTTC. Amino acid sequence: CAWSRALHGYTF.

The chain uses TRBV5-5 and TRBJ2-3; D gene uncertain. Trimming shortened V by 3 bases and J by 0 bases, and 14 bases separated the two germline ends. The CDR3 sequence is 16 residues long. The germline V gene encodes CDR1 SGHKS and CDR2 YYEKEE (reference sequence). The CDR3 is CASSYPRRMSTDTQYF. CDR3 sequence (DNA): TGTGCCAGCAGCTATCCTCGGCGGATGAGCACAGATACGCAGTATTTT.

The chain recombines TRBV19 with TRBJ1-4; D is uncertain. The germline V and J ends were trimmed by 8 bases and 7 bases, with 14 bases remaining between them. Germline V gene lookup returns CDR1 LNHDA and CDR2 SQIVND (reference sequence). This CDR3 has 13 amino acids. The CDR3 here is CASPEARGEKLFF. For the CDR3, the DNA is TGTGCCAGTCCCGAGGCCCGTGGTGAAAAACTGTTTTTT. The full variable domain, in which reference TRBV19 and TRBJ1-4 provide the parts outside the CDR3, is DGGITQSPKYLFRKEGQNVTLSCEQNLNHDAMYWYRQDPGQGLRLIYYSQIVNDFQKGDIAEGYSVSREKKESFPLTVTSAQKNPTAFYLCASPEARGEKLFFGSGTQLSVL.

This rearrangement joins TRBV7-9 to TRBJ2-3, with 9 bases lining up with TRBD1. Germline loops: CDR1 SEHNR, CDR2 FQNEAQ (reference sequence). The CDR3 has 15 amino acids. J was trimmed by 4 bases and V by 3 bases; bases with no gene match: 5. The CDR3 is CASSFWTGDADTQYF. The CDR3 DNA follows: TGTGCCAGCAGCTTTTGGACAGGGGATGCAGATACGCAGTATTTT.

This clone was seen only once. The chain links TRBV28 to TRBJ2-5; D tentatively reads TRBD1 or TRBD2 (5 bases each). CDR1 and CDR2 (germline): MDHEN, SYDVKM. The CDR3 is 16 residues long. Trimming shortened V by 3 bases and J by 5 bases, and 19 bases separated the two germline ends. The CDR3 DNA reads TGTGCCAGCAGTTTCCCAGTAGCGACAAAGGGGGAGACCCAGTACTTC. This encodes CASSFPVATKGETQYF. Filled out from reference TRBV28 and TRBJ2-5, the complete variable domain reads DVKVTQSSRYLVKRTGEKVFLECVQDMDHENMFWYRQDPGLGLRLIYFSYDVKMKEKGDIPEGYSVSREKKERFSLILESASTNQTSMYLCASSFPVATKGETQYFGPGTRLLVL.

This chain links TRBV20-1 with TRBJ2-7; possibly TRBD2 for D (5 bases). Germline CDR1 DFQATT, CDR2 SNEGSKA (reference sequence). This CDR3 contains 11 residues. The V end was cut by 3 bases, the J end by 7 bases, with 10 bases between. CDR3 coding DNA: TGCAGTGCTAGGGCCACGGGGGAGCAGTACTTC. This translates into CSARATGEQYF.

CDR3 sequence reads: CASSQETQYF. CDR3 nucleotide sequence: TGTGCCAGCTCCCAAGAGACCCAGTACTTC. J is TRBJ2-5 and V is TRBV7-9; D remains unclear. The germline V gene encodes CDR1 SEHNR and CDR2 FQNEAQ (reference sequence). The CDR3 is 10 residues long. Trimming took off 8 bases at V and 1 base at J, with 2 bases between the two ends.

The V gene is TRBV19, the J gene TRBJ1-5; TRBD1 is a possible D gene (6 bases). This CDR3 is built from 18 residues. V was trimmed by 0 bases and J by 1 base, leaving 16 bases between them. The V gene's germline CDR1 is LNHDA and CDR2 SQIVND (reference sequence). CDR3 nucleotide sequence: TGTGCCAGTAGTATAGATCGATTTCGGCAGGGGAGCAATCAGCCCCAGCATTTT. This translates into CASSIDRFRQGSNQPQHF.

The chain carries TRBV20-1 and TRBJ2-5; D ambiguous. The CDR3 is 10 residues long. The V gene's germline CDR1 is DFQATT and CDR2 SNEGSKA (reference sequence). The germline V and J ends were trimmed by 0 bases and 5 bases, with 1 base remaining between them. This chain's CDR3 is CSAREETQYF. The CDR3 nucleotides are TGCAGTGCTAGAGAGGAGACCCAGTACTTC.